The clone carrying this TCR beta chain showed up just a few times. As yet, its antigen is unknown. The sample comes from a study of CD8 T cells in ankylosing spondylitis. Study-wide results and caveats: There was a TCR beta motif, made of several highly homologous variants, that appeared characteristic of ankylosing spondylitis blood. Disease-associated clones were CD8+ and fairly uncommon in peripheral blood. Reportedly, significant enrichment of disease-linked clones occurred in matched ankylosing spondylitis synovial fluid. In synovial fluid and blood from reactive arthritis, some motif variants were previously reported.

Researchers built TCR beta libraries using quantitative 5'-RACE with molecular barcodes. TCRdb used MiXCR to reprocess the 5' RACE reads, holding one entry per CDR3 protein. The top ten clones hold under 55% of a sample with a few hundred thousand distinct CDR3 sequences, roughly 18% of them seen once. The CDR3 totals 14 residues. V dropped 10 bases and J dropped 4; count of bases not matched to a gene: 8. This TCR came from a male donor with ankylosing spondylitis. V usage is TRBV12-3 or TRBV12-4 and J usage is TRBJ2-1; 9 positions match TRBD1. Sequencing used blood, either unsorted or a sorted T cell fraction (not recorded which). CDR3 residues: CATLRDRAYNEQFF. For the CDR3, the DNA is TGTGCCACCCTCCGGGACAGGGCTTACAATGAGCAGTTCTTC.